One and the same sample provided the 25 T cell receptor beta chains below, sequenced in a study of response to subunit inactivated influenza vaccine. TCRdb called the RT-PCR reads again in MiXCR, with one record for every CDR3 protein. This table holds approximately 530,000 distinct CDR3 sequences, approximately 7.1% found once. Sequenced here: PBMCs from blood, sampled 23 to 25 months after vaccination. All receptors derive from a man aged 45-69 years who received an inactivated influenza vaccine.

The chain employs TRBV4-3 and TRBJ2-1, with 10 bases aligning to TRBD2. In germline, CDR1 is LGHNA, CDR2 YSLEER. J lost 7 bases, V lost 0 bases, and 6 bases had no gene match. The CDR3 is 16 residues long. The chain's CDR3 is CASSQEAGGERNEQFF. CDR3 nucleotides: TGCGCCAGCAGCCAAGAAGCGGGAGGGGAAAGGAATGAGCAGTTCTTC.

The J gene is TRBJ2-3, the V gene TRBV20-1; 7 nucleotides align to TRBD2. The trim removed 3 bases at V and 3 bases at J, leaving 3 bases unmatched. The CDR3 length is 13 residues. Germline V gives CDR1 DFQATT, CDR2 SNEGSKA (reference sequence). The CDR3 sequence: CSARAGVTDTQYF. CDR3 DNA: TGCAGTGCTAGGGCGGGGGTAACAGATACGCAGTATTTT.

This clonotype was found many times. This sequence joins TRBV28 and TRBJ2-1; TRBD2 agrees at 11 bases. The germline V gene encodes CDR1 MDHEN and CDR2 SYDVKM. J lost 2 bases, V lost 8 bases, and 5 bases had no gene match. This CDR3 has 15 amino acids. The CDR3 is CASSGLADTYNEQFF. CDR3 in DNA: TGTGCCAGCTCGGGACTAGCGGATACCTACAATGAGCAGTTCTTC.

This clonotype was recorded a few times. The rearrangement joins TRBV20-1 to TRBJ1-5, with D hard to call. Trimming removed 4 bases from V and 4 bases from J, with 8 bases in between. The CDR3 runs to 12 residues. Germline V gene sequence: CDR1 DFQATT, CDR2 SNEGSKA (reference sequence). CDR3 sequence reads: CSAKQPNQPQHF. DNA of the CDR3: TGCAGTGCTAAACAGCCTAATCAGCCCCAGCATTTT.

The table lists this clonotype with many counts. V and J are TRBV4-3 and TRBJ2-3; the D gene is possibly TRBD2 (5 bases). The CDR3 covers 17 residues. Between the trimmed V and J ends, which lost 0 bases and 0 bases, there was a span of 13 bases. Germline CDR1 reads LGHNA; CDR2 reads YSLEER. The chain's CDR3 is CASSQDEADYSTDTQYF. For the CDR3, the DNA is TGCGCCAGCAGCCAAGATGAGGCAGACTATAGCACAGATACGCAGTATTTT.

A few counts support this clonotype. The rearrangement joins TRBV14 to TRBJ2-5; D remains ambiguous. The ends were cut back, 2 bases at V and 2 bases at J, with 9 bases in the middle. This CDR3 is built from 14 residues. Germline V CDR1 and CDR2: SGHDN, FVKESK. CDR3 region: CASSQLTLQETQYF. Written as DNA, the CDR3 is TGTGCCAGCAGCCAACTGACTCTACAAGAGACCCAGTACTTC.

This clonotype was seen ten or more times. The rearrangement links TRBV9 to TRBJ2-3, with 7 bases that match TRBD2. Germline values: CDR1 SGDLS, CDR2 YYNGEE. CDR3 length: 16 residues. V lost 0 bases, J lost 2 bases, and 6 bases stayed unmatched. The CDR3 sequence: CASSVGSGLITDTQYF. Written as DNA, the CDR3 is TGTGCCAGCAGCGTAGGTAGCGGGCTCATCACAGATACGCAGTATTTT.

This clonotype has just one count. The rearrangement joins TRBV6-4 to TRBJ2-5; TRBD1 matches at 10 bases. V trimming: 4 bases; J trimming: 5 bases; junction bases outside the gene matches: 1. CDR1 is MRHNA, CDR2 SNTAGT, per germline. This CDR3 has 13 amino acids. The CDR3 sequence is CASSVDRGETQYF. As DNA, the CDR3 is TGTGCCAGCAGTGTGGACAGGGGGGAGACCCAGTACTTC.

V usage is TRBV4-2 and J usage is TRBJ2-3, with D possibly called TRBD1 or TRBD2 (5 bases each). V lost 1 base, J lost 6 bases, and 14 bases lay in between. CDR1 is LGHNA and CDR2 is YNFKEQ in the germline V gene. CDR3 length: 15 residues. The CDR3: CASSQGAGTVDTQYF. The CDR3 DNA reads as TGTGCCAGCAGCCAAGGGGCCGGGACCGTGGATACGCAGTATTTT.

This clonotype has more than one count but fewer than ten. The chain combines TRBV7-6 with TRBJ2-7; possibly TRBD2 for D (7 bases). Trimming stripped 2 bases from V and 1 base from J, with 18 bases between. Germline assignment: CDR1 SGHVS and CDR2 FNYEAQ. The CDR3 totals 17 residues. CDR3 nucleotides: TGTGCCAGCAGCTTAAGTGTAGGTGGGGGGGCATCCTACGAGCAGTACTTC. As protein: CASSLSVGGGASYEQYF.

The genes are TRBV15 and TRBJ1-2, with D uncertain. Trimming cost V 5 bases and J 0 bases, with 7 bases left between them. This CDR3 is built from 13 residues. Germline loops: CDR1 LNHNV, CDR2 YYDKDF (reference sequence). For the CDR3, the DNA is TGTGCCACCAGCTCGGTAGCTAACTATGGCTACACCTTC. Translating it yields CATSSVANYGYTF.

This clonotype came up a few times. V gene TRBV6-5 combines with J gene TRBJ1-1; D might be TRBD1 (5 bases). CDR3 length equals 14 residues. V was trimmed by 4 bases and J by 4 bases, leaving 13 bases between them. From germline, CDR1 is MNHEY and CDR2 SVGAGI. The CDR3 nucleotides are TGTGCCAGCAGTTTGGCCGTCGGGGGCACTGAAGCTTTCTTT. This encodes CASSLAVGGTEAFF.

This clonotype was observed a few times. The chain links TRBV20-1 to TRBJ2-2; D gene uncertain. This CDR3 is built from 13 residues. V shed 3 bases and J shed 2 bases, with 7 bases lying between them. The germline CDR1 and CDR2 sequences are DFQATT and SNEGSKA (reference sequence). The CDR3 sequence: CSASHQNTGELFF. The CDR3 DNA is TGCAGTGCTAGCCACCAAAACACCGGGGAGCTGTTTTTT.

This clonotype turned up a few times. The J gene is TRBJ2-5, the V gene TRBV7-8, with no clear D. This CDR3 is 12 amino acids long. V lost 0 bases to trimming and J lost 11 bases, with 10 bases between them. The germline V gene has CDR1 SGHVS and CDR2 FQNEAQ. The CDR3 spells CASSLATRRQYF. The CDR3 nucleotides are TGTGCCAGCAGCTTAGCTACCAGGCGGCAGTACTTC.

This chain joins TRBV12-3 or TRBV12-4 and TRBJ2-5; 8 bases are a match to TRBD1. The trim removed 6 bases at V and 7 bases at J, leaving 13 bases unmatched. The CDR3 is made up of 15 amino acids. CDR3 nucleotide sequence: TGTGCCAGCAGCCCGCCGGGACAGGCCTCCGGGACCCAGTACTTC. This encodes CASSPPGQASGTQYF.

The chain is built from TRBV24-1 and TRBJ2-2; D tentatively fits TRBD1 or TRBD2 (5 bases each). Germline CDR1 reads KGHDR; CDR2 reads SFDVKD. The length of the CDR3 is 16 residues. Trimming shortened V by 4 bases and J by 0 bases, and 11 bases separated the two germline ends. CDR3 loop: CATSESGRTNTGELFF. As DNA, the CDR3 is TGTGCCACCAGTGAATCAGGGAGAACGAACACCGGGGAGCTGTTTTTT.

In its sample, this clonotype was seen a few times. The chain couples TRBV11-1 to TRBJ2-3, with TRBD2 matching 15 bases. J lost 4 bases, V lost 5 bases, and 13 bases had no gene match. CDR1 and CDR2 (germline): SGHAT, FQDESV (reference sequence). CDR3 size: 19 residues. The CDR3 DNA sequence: TGTGCCAGCAGCGACTGGACTAGCGGGAGGGAATTGAGATCAGATACGCAGTATTTT. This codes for CASSDWTSGRELRSDTQYF.

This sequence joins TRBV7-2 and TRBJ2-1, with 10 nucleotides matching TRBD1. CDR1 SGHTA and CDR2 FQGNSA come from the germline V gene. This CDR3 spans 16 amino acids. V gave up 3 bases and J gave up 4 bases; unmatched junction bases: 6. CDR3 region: CASSLGGQGTYNEQFF. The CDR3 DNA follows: TGTGCCAGCAGCTTGGGGGGACAGGGGACTTACAATGAGCAGTTCTTC.

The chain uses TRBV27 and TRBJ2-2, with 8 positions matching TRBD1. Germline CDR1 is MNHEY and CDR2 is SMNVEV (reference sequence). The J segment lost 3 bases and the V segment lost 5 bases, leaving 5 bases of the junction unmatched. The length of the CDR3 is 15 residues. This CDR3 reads CASSVDRVDTGELFF. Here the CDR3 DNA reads TGTGCCAGCAGTGTGGACAGGGTGGACACCGGGGAGCTGTTTTTT.

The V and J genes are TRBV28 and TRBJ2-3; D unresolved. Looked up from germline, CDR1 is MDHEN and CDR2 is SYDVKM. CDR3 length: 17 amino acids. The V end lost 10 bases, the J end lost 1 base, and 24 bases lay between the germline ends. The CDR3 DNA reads TGTGCCAACCCACCGGCCAATATATCTAGGGGCACAGATACGCAGTATTTT. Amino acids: CANPPANISRGTDTQYF.

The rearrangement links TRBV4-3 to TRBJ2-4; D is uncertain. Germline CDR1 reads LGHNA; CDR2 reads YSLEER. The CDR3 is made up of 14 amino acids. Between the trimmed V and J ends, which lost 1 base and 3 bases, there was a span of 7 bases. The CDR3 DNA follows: TGCGCCAGCAGCCAAGGACTCGACAAAAACATTCAGTACTTC. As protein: CASSQGLDKNIQYF.

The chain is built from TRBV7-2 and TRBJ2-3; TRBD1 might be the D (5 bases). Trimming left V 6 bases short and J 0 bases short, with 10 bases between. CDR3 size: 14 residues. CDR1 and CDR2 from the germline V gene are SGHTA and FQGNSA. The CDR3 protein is CASRTVPSTDTQYF. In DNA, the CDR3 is TGTGCCAGCAGGACAGTACCTAGCACAGATACGCAGTATTTT. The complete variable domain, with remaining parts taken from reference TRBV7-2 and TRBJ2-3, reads GAGVSQSPSNKVTEKGKDVELRCDPISGHTALYWYRQSLGQGLEFLIYFQGNSAPDKSGLPSDRFSAERTGGSVSTLTIQRTQQEDSAVYLCASRTVPSTDTQYFGPGTRLTVL.

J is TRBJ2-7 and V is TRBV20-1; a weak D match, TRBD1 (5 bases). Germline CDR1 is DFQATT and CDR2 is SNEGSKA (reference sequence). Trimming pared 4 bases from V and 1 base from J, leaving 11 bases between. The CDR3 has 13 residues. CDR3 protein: CSANPGLSYEQYF. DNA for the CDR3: TGCAGTGCTAATCCAGGGCTTTCCTACGAGCAGTACTTC.

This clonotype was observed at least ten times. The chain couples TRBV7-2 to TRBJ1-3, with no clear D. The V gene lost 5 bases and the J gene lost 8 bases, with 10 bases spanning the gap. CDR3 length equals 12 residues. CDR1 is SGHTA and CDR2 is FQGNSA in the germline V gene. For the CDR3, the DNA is TGTGCCAGCAGCATCGCATCGGACACCATATATTTT. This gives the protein CASSIASDTIYF.

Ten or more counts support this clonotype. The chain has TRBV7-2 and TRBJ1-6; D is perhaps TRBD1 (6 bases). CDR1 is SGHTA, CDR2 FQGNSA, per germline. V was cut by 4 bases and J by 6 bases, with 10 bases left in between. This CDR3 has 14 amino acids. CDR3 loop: CASSYRAGNSPLHF. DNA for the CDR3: TGTGCCAGCAGCTACAGGGCTGGTAATTCACCCCTCCACTTT. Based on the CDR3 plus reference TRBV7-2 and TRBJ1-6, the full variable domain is GAGVSQSPSNKVTEKGKDVELRCDPISGHTALYWYRQSLGQGLEFLIYFQGNSAPDKSGLPSDRFSAERTGGSVSTLTIQRTQQEDSAVYLCASSYRAGNSPLHFGNGTRLTVT.